This entry lists 24 T cell receptor beta chains sequenced from one sample in a study of identical twins. From the 5' RACE reads, TCRdb called clonotypes with MiXCR, one entry per CDR3 protein. The sample lists approximately 700,000 distinct CDR3 sequences, about 20% occurring once. The same sample was also used in a study of T cells expressing NK-cell markers.

Sequencing input: PBMCs. Receptors were obtained from a woman younger than 30 in good health.

The chain carries TRBV9 and TRBJ2-3; D is tentatively TRBD1 or TRBD2 (5 bases each). Per germline, CDR1 SGDLS and CDR2 YYNGEE. Deletions cut 4 bases from V and 5 bases from J, with 20 bases between. CDR3 length: 16 residues. The chain's CDR3 is CASSLRGSEGKDTQYF. As DNA, the CDR3 is TGTGCCAGCAGCCTTAGGGGTAGCGAAGGTAAAGATACGCAGTATTTT.

This clonotype appeared a few times. The chain links TRBV29-1 to TRBJ2-1; D possibly corresponds to TRBD1 (6 bases). The germline gives CDR1 SQVTM, CDR2 ANQGSEA. Trimming took 1 base from V and 13 from J, leaving 11 bases between them. This CDR3 is built from 11 residues. Here the CDR3 reads CSVEAWGTQFF. The CDR3 DNA reads as TGCAGCGTTGAAGCCTGGGGGACACAGTTCTTC.

The chain employs TRBV6-2 or TRBV6-3 and TRBJ1-3; 12 bases are shared with TRBD1. CDR3 length equals 20 residues. CDR1 is MNHEY, CDR2 SVGEGT, per germline. With 2 bases clipped from V and 1 base from J, the junction kept 12 bases outside the gene matches. The CDR3 sequence is CASSYLPGTGGAWSGNTIYF. The CDR3 nucleotides read TGTGCCAGCAGTTACCTTCCCGGGACAGGGGGCGCTTGGTCTGGAAACACCATATATTTT.

This clonotype was counted a few times. The chain recombines TRBV20-1 with TRBJ2-7, with D maybe TRBD1 (6 bases). The V gene's germline CDR1 is DFQATT and CDR2 SNEGSKA (reference sequence). Trimming stripped 0 bases from V and 3 bases from J, with 15 bases between. CDR3 size: 15 residues. This CDR3 is CSARDLGGVIYEQYF. The CDR3 nucleotides read TGCAGTGCTAGAGATCTAGGGGGAGTGATCTACGAGCAGTACTTC.

This clonotype was detected a few times. One end of the junction fails to match germline, which may point to a read error. The gene calls are TRBV5-1 and TRBJ1-1; TRBD1 matches 11 bases. CDR3 length equals 13 residues. In germline, CDR1 is SGHRS, CDR2 YFSETQ. The CDR3 protein is CASSFDSGTGGTF. The CDR3 coding sequence is TGCGCCAGCAGCTTCGACTCCGGGACAGGGGGGACCTTT.

This clonotype was found a few times. The V gene is TRBV13, the J gene TRBJ2-1; 11 bases are a match to TRBD2. Germline CDR1 is PRHDT and CDR2 is FYEKMQ (reference sequence). After removal of 5 bases from V and 6 bases from J, the junction contained 12 bases not matched to a gene. The CDR3 covers 17 residues. DNA of the CDR3: TGTGCCAGCAGCGGGAACAGTCCCGGGACTAGCGGCAATGAGCAGTTCTTC. Its translation is CASSGNSPGTSGNEQFF.

J is TRBJ2-2 and V is TRBV12-3 or TRBV12-4; a possible D gene is TRBD1 (6 bases). The CDR3 runs 15 residues. Trimming stripped 2 bases from V and 3 bases from J, with 10 bases between. CDR3: CASSLSRGYTGELFF. The CDR3, as DNA: TGTGCCAGCAGTTTATCCAGGGGTTACACCGGGGAGCTGTTTTTT.

The rearrangement links TRBV9 to TRBJ2-1, with TRBD1 matching over 10 bases. The V segment lost 4 bases and the J segment 8 bases; nucleotides outside the gene matches: 6. CDR1 SGDLS and CDR2 YYNGEE come from the germline V gene. The CDR3 length is 14 residues. Here the CDR3 reads CASSSRGTGDEQFF. The CDR3 bases are TGTGCCAGCAGCTCCCGCGGGACAGGGGATGAGCAGTTCTTC.

The genes are TRBV11-2 and TRBJ2-5, with D perhaps matching TRBD1 (5 bases). V was trimmed by 2 bases and J by 4 bases, leaving 14 bases between them. CDR3 length: 15 residues. The V gene's germline CDR1 is SGHAT and CDR2 FQNNGV. The CDR3 DNA is TGTGCCAGCAGCTTAATCATCAGGGCGGCAGAGACCCAGTACTTC. It is translated as CASSLIIRAAETQYF.

Here the CDR3 DNA reads TGTGCCAGCAGCCACGGACAGAGCCCCGGACCCCTCCACTTT. As protein: CASSHGQSPGPLHF. The chain recombines TRBV6-2 or TRBV6-3 with TRBJ1-6, with a possible D match to TRBD1 (6 bases). Per germline, CDR1 MNHEY and CDR2 SVGEGT. Trimming removed 6 bases at V and 12 bases at J, with 18 bases between. The CDR3 is 14 residues long.

This clonotype showed up many times. The chain uses TRBV7-3 and TRBJ2-1, with 10 bases matching TRBD2. The CDR3 totals 15 residues. CDR1 SGHTA and CDR2 FQGTGA come from the germline V gene. The ends lost 5 bases at V and 7 bases at J; junction bases unmatched: 8. Here the CDR3 DNA reads TGTGCCAGCAGCCCCCAGTTAGCGGGGGGAAATGAGCAGTTCTTC. Protein: CASSPQLAGGNEQFF.

This clonotype was counted only a few times. The V and J genes are TRBV5-1 and TRBJ1-1, with D perhaps matching TRBD1 (5 bases). There are 14 residues in the CDR3. The germline V gene encodes CDR1 SGHRS and CDR2 YFSETQ. V lost 3 bases to trimming and J lost 5 bases, with 14 bases between them. CDR3 loop: CASSWGAGQTEAFF. The CDR3, as DNA: TGCGCCAGCAGCTGGGGCGCAGGTCAAACTGAAGCTTTCTTT.

This clonotype was recorded only once. The chain uses TRBV20-1 and TRBJ2-2; a possible D gene is TRBD1 (5 bases). This CDR3 comprises 11 residues. V was shortened by 4 bases and J by 7 bases, with 7 bases between the two germline ends. The germline V gene encodes CDR1 DFQATT and CDR2 SNEGSKA (reference sequence). The CDR3 nucleotides are TGCAGTGCTACAGGGTACGGGGAGCTGTTTTTT. It is translated as CSATGYGELFF.

This clonotype was observed a handful of times. The V and J genes are TRBV20-1 and TRBJ1-2, with D perhaps TRBD1 (6 bases). CDR3 size: 16 residues. V shed 4 bases and J shed 2 bases, with 20 bases lying between them. The germline V gene encodes CDR1 DFQATT and CDR2 SNEGSKA (reference sequence). The CDR3 spells CSATWTATSLNYGYTF. CDR3 sequence (DNA): TGCAGTGCTACCTGGACAGCTACCAGCCTAAACTATGGCTACACCTTC.

The rearrangement links TRBV4-3 to TRBJ2-3; a weak D match, TRBD2 (5 bases). This CDR3 has 13 amino acids. The germline gives CDR1 LGHNA, CDR2 YSLEER. The V gene lost 2 bases and the J gene lost 4 bases, with 7 bases spanning the gap. This CDR3 reads CASSQRTSDTQYF. CDR3 DNA sequence: TGCGCCAGCAGCCAACGGACTTCAGATACGCAGTATTTT.

V and J are TRBV5-1 and TRBJ2-5; D call uncertain. CDR3 size: 15 residues. The V end was cut by 2 bases, the J end by 2 bases, with 13 bases between. CDR1 and CDR2 from the germline V gene are SGHRS and YFSETQ. The CDR3 DNA sequence: TGCGCCAGCAGCTTACAGAGTTTAAAACAAGAGACCCAGTACTTC. This gives the protein CASSLQSLKQETQYF.

The V call is TRBV20-1, the J call TRBJ2-7; D is unclear. V gave up 3 bases and J gave up 2 bases, with 11 bases separating them. Germline V gene lookup returns CDR1 DFQATT and CDR2 SNEGSKA (reference sequence). CDR3 length: 13 amino acids. The CDR3 nucleotides are TGCAGTGCTAGCAGCCAGGAAACCTACGAGCAGTACTTC. Translated: CSASSQETYEQYF.

V is TRBV30 and J is TRBJ2-7, with no clear D. Per germline, CDR1 GTSNPN and CDR2 SVGIG (reference sequence). The V gene lost 5 bases and the J gene lost 2 bases, with 13 bases spanning the gap. This CDR3 comprises 13 residues. The CDR3 here is CAWERMETYEQYF. The CDR3 DNA is TGTGCCTGGGAGCGCATGGAAACCTACGAGCAGTACTTC.

The chain joins TRBV20-1 to TRBJ2-2; D perhaps matches TRBD2 (6 bases). Germline V gives CDR1 DFQATT, CDR2 SNEGSKA (reference sequence). The CDR3 spans 12 residues. The ends were cut back, 4 bases at V and 7 bases at J, with 10 bases in the middle. DNA for the CDR3: TGCAGTGCTATCACCGGGGGCGGGGAGCTGTTTTTT. Protein: CSAITGGGELFF.

This clonotype was detected only a few times. This chain links TRBV29-1 with TRBJ2-3; D perhaps matches TRBD2 (6 bases). From germline, CDR1 is SQVTM and CDR2 ANQGSEA. CDR3 length equals 15 residues. V gave up 7 bases and J gave up 6 bases, with 23 bases separating them. Here the CDR3 reads CSAVSTRTASDTQYF. Written as DNA, the CDR3 is TGCAGCGCTGTCTCGACTAGGACCGCCAGCGATACGCAGTATTTT.

This clonotype was counted a few times. The gene calls are TRBV5-1 and TRBJ2-5; 7 nucleotides agree with TRBD1. The germline V gene has CDR1 SGHRS and CDR2 YFSETQ. V lost 2 bases to trimming and J lost 2 bases; unmatched junction nucleotides: 6. The CDR3 runs 15 residues. In DNA form, the CDR3 reads TGCGCCAGCAGCTTCCTGGGGGACAGTCAAGAGACCCAGTACTTC. Amino acid sequence: CASSFLGDSQETQYF.

The rearrangement uses TRBV7-2 and TRBJ2-3; 7 nucleotides agree with TRBD2. The CDR3 runs 15 residues. After removal of 2 bases from V and 2 bases from J, the junction contained 4 bases not matched to a gene. Germline assignment: CDR1 SGHTA and CDR2 FQGNSA. CDR3 in amino acids: CASSLTTSPTDTQYF. DNA for the CDR3: TGTGCCAGCAGCTTAACGACTAGCCCCACAGATACGCAGTATTTT.

This clonotype came up a few times. The rearrangement joins TRBV12-3 or TRBV12-4 to TRBJ2-3, with D maybe TRBD2 (7 bases). The CDR3 loop spans 14 amino acids. V lost 7 bases to trimming and J lost 8 bases, with 19 bases between them. The CDR3 DNA sequence: TGTGCCAGCACATTTGGAGGGGGGGCCGTTACGCAGTATTTT. This codes for CASTFGGGAVTQYF.

The rearrangement joins TRBV5-6 to TRBJ2-7, with TRBD2 identical over 8 bases. The length of the CDR3 is 15 residues. With V trimmed by 4 bases and J by 0 bases, 6 bases remained unmatched. In germline, CDR1 is SGHDT, CDR2 YYEEEE. CDR3 residues: CASSGRLANSYEQYF. DNA of the CDR3: TGTGCCAGCAGCGGCCGACTAGCGAACTCCTACGAGCAGTACTTC. Supplemented by reference TRBV5-6 and TRBJ2-7, the full variable domain reads DAGVTQSPTHLIKTRGQQVTLRCSPKSGHDTVSWYQQALGQGPQFIFQYYEEEERQRGNFPDRFSGHQFPNYSSELNVNALLLGDSALYLCASSGRLANSYEQYFGPGTRLTVT.